A single sample is the source of the 13 T cell receptor beta chains below, sequenced in a study of OX40 agonist ivuxolimab in advanced cancers. Produced via immunoSEQ multiplex PCR; TCRdb's table is partial and in-frame only. This table holds tens of thousands of clones, roughly 91% found once. The material was CD4+ or CD8+ T cells sorted from blood, obtained in a trial of the OX40 agonist ivuxolimab. These receptor sequences come from an adult with an advanced solid tumor such as melanoma, head and neck, liver or kidney cancer.

The chain has TRBV7-2 and TRBJ2-5; 16 bases fit TRBD2. The V gene end was trimmed by 3 bases and the J gene end by 4 bases; junction bases not matched to a gene: 11. This CDR3 region has 19 residues. Germline CDR1 and CDR2: SGHTA and FQGNSA. The CDR3, as DNA: TGTGCCAGCAGCTTCTTGTCTGGGACTAGCGGGAGGGCCGTAGAGACCCAGTACTTC. This codes for CASSFLSGTSGRAVETQYF.

This clone was seen just once. The gene calls are TRBV11-1 and TRBJ2-2, with 8 bases fitting TRBD2. Germline values: CDR1 SGHAT, CDR2 FQDESV (reference sequence). The CDR3 is made up of 16 amino acids. J lost 4 bases, V lost 5 bases, and 9 bases had no gene match. The CDR3 DNA reads TGTGCCAGCAGCAACCGGGGGGGGTCAGGCACCGGGGAGCTGTTTTTT. This encodes CASSNRGGSGTGELFF.

V and J are TRBV27 and TRBJ1-2; TRBD1 aligns across 8 bases. Germline CDR1 reads MNHEY; CDR2 reads SMNVEV (reference sequence). Losses at the gene ends were 8 bases for V and 8 bases for J; bases not matched to a gene: 10. This CDR3 contains 13 residues. The CDR3 reads CASRLQTGEGYTF. As DNA, the CDR3 is TGTGCCAGCCGGCTACAGACAGGGGAAGGCTACACCTTC.

The chain recombines TRBV27 with TRBJ2-3; D might be TRBD1 (6 bases). Germline assignment: CDR1 MNHEY and CDR2 SMNVEV (reference sequence). Trimming removed 7 bases at V and 0 bases at J, with 14 bases between. The CDR3 loop spans 15 amino acids. Here the CDR3 reads CASTPRTASTDTQYF. DNA of the CDR3: TGTGCCAGCACTCCACGGACAGCTAGCACAGATACGCAGTATTTT.

This clone showed up just a few times. CDR3 nucleotide sequence: TGTGCCAGCAGCTTGTCGAGGGGGACTTACACCGGGGAGCTGTTTTTT. This encodes CASSLSRGTYTGELFF. The gene calls are TRBV11-2 and TRBJ2-2; D may be TRBD1 or TRBD2 (6 bases each). Trimming stripped 3 bases from V and 3 bases from J, with 14 bases between. Germline CDR1 SGHAT, CDR2 FQNNGV. The CDR3 is 16 amino acids.

The chain employs TRBV6-1 and TRBJ1-5; a weak D match, TRBD1 (6 bases). V lost 8 bases and J 2 bases, leaving 13 bases between the germline ends. This CDR3 region has 14 residues. The germline V gene encodes CDR1 MNHNS and CDR2 SASEGT. This chain's CDR3 is CASRRGLGNQPQHF. The CDR3 DNA reads TGTGCCAGCCGACGGGGGCTGGGCAATCAGCCCCAGCATTTT.

The CDR3 DNA reads TGCAGCGTTAGCCGAGATGAAAAACTGTTTTTT. Translating gives CSVSRDEKLFF. V and J are TRBV29-1 and TRBJ1-4; D ambiguous. The ends were cut back, 5 bases at V and 6 bases at J, with 7 bases in the middle. Germline CDR1 and CDR2: SQVTM and ANQGSEA. This CDR3 has 11 residues. The full variable domain, with the rest looked up from reference TRBV29-1 and TRBJ1-4, is SAVISQKPSRDICQRGTSLTIQCQVDSQVTMMFWYRQQPGQSLTLIATANQGSEATYESGFVIDKFPISRPNLTFSTLTVSNMSPEDSSIYLCSVSRDEKLFFGSGTQLSVL.

The rearrangement joins TRBV28 to TRBJ2-2; 10 bases agree with TRBD1. The V and J ends lost 5 bases and 3 bases, in that order; junction bases with no gene match: 18. The CDR3 covers 20 residues. Germline V gene lookup returns CDR1 MDHEN and CDR2 SYDVKM. The CDR3 here is CASSPHGFGQGGYYTGELFF. The CDR3, as DNA: TGTGCCAGCAGTCCCCACGGGTTCGGACAGGGGGGATATTACACCGGGGAGCTGTTTTTT.

CDR3 DNA: TGTGCCAGTAGTAAACCGGACGGCTACGAGCAGTACTTC. Translation gives CASSKPDGYEQYF. This chain joins TRBV19 and TRBJ2-7; D is undetermined. The V and J ends lost 4 bases and 3 bases respectively, with 10 bases between them. The germline gives CDR1 LNHDA, CDR2 SQIVND (reference sequence). The CDR3 spans 13 residues.

V gene TRBV28 combines with J gene TRBJ2-5; 7 bases map to TRBD1. The CDR3 has 14 amino acids. The V gene's germline CDR1 is MDHEN and CDR2 SYDVKM. Trimming at V came to 6 bases and at J to 6 bases, leaving 10 bases not matched to a gene. CDR3: CASRLPGQTKTQYF. The DNA of the CDR3 is TGTGCCAGCAGACTTCCGGGACAGACAAAGACCCAGTACTTC.

V gene TRBV5-1 combines with J gene TRBJ2-3; weak D call: TRBD1 (5 bases). This CDR3 has 14 amino acids. Trimming left V 7 bases short and J 5 bases short, with 17 bases between. The germline CDR1 and CDR2 sequences are SGHRS and YFSETQ. The CDR3 DNA reads as TGCGCCAGCCACCAGGGCGAAATTGGAGATACGCAGTATTTT. Translation gives CASHQGEIGDTQYF.

This sequence joins TRBV5-5 and TRBJ1-1; D gene ambiguous. CDR3 length: 14 amino acids. Germline CDR1 SGHKS, CDR2 YYEKEE (reference sequence). The V end lost 3 bases, the J end lost 8 bases, and 17 bases lay between the germline ends. The CDR3 sequence: CASSSPQRTGEAFF. DNA for the CDR3: TGTGCCAGCAGCTCCCCCCAAAGGACCGGCGAAGCTTTCTTT.

This clone was detected only a few times. The J gene is TRBJ2-7, the V gene TRBV19; D unclear. The germline V gene encodes CDR1 LNHDA and CDR2 SQIVND (reference sequence). CDR3 length: 14 amino acids. Trimming took 5 bases from V and 2 from J, leaving 13 bases between them. The CDR3 spells CASSAGYLTYEQYF. The CDR3 DNA follows: TGTGCCAGTAGTGCAGGATACCTAACCTACGAGCAGTACTTC. The full variable domain, in which reference TRBV19 and TRBJ2-7 provide the parts outside the CDR3, is DGGITQSPKYLFRKEGQNVTLSCEQNLNHDAMYWYRQDPGQGLRLIYYSQIVNDFQKGDIAEGYSVSREKKESFPLTVTSAQKNPTAFYLCASSAGYLTYEQYFGPGTRLTVT.